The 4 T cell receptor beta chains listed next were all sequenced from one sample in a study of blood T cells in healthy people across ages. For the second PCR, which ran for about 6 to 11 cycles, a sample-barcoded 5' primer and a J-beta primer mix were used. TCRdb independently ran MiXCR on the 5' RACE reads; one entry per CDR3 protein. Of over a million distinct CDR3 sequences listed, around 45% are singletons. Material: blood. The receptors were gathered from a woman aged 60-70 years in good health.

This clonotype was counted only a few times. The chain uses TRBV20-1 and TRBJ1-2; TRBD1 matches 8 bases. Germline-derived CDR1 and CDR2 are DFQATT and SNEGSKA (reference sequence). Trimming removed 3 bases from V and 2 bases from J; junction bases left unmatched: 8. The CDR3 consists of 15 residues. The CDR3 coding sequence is TGCAGTGCTAGTGCCGGGACAGGCCACAACTATGGCTACACCTTC. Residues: CSASAGTGHNYGYTF.

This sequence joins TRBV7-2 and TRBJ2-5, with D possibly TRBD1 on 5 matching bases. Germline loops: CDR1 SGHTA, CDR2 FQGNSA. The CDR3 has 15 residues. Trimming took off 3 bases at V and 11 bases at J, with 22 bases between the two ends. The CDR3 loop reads CASSFVFRGQDEQYF. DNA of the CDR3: TGTGCCAGCAGCTTTGTTTTTAGGGGCCAGGATGAGCAGTACTTC.

The CDR3 nucleotides are TGCAGTGCCCAGGACAGCCGGAACTATGGCTACACCTTC. Protein sequence: CSAQDSRNYGYTF. The chain has TRBV20-1 and TRBJ1-2, with D possibly being TRBD1 (6 bases). Germline loops: CDR1 DFQATT, CDR2 SNEGSKA (reference sequence). The CDR3 spans 13 residues. Trimming pared 6 bases from V and 2 bases from J, leaving 13 bases between.

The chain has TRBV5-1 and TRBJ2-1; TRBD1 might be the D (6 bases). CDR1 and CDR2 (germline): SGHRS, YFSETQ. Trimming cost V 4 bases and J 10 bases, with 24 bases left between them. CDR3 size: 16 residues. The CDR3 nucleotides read TGCGCCAGCAGCGACCAGGGGATGGGGACATCGGGCGAGCAGTTCTTC. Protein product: CASSDQGMGTSGEQFF. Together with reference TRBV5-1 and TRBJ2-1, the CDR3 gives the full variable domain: KAGVTQTPRYLIKTRGQQVTLSCSPISGHRSVSWYQQTPGQGLQFLFEYFSETQRNKGNFPGRFSGRQFSNSRSEMNVSTLELGDSALYLCASSDQGMGTSGEQFFGPGTRLTVL.